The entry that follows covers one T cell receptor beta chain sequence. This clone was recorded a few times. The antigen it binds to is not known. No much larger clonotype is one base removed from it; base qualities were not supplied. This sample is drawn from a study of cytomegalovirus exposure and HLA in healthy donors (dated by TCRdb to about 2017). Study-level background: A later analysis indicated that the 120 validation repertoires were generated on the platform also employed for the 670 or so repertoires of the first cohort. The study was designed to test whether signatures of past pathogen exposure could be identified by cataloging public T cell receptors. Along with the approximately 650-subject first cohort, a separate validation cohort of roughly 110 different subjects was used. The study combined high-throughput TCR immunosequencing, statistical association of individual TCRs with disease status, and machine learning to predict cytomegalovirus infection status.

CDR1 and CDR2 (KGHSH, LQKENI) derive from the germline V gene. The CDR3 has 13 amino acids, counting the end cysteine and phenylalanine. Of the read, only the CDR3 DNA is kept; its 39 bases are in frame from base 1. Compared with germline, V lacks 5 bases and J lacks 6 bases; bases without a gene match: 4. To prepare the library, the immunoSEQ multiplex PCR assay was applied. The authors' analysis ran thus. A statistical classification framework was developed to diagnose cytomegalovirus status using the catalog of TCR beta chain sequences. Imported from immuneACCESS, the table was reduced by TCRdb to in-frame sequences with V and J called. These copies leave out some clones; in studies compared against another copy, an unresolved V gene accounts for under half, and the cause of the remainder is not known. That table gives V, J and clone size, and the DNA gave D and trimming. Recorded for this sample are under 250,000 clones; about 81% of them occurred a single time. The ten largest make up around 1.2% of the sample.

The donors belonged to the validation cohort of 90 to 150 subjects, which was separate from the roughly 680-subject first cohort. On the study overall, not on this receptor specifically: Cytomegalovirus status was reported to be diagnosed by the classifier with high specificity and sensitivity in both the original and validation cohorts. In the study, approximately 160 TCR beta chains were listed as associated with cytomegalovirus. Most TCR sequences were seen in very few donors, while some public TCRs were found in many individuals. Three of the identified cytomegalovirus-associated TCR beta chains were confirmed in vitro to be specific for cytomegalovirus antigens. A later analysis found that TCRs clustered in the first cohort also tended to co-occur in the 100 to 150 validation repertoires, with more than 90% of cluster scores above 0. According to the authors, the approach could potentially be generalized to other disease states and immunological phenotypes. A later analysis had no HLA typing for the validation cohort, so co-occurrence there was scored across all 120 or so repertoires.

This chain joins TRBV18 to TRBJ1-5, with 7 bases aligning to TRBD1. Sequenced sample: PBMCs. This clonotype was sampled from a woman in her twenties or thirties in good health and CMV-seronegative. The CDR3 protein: CASSVQGGQPQHF. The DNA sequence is TGTGCCAGCTCAGTCCAGGGGGGTCAGCCCCAGCATTTT.